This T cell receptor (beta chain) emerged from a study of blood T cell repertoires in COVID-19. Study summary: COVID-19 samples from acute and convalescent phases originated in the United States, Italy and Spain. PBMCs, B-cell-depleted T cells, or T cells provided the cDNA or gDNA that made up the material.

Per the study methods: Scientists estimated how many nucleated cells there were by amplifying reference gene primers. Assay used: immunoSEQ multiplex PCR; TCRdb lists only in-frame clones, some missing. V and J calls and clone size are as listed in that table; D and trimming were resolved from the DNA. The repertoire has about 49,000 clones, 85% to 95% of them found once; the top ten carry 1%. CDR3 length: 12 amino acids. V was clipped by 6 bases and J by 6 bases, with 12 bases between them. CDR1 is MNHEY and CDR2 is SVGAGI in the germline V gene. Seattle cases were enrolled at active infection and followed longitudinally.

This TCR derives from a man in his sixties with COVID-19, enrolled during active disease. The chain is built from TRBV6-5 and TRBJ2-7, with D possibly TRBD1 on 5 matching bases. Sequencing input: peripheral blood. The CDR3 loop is CASSRTGSEQYF. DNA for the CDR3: TGTGCCAGCAGCCGAACAGGATCCGAGCAGTACTTC.